The next 19 T cell receptor beta chains were all read from a single sample in a study of blood T cell repertoires in COVID-19. The table came from immunoSEQ multiplex PCR; TCRdb's copy has only in-frame clones and leaves some out. Here the sample spans 250,000 to 350,000 clones, about 87% being singletons. The sample was peripheral blood. Receptors originate from a woman in her 30s who had recovered from COVID-19.

The J gene is TRBJ2-7, the V gene TRBV6-1, with a tentative D call TRBD1 (6 bases). V dropped 2 bases and J dropped 3 bases, with 8 bases sitting between them. Germline V CDR1 and CDR2: MNHNS, SASEGT. CDR3 size: 13 residues. The CDR3 is CASSETDSYEQYF. The CDR3 nucleotides are TGTGCCAGCAGTGAAACGGACAGCTACGAGCAGTACTTC.

This chain connects TRBV6-5 to TRBJ1-1; TRBD1 agrees at 7 bases. The ends lost 4 bases at V and 0 bases at J; junction bases unmatched: 5. The CDR3 totals 15 residues. The germline V gene encodes CDR1 MNHEY and CDR2 SVGAGI. CDR3 bases: TGTGCCAGCAGTTTCCGGGACAGCTTGAACACTGAAGCTTTCTTT. Protein sequence: CASSFRDSLNTEAFF.

The genes are TRBV5-1 and TRBJ1-6; TRBD1 might be the D (6 bases). V lost 2 bases to trimming and J lost 10 bases, with 13 bases between them. CDR1 and CDR2 (germline): SGHRS, YFSETQ. The CDR3 spans 14 residues. In DNA, the CDR3 is TGCGCCAGCAGCTTCTACAGGGAGAGATCACCCCTCCACTTT. Translating it yields CASSFYRERSPLHF.

V gene TRBV19 combines with J gene TRBJ2-2; no clear D. CDR3 length equals 13 residues. V lost 4 bases and J lost 0, with 3 bases in between. Germline V gene data show CDR1 as LNHDA and CDR2 as SQIVND (reference sequence). CDR3 in DNA: TGTGCCAGTAGTACATCGAACACCGGGGAGCTGTTTTTT. It encodes CASSTSNTGELFF.

V gene TRBV5-1 combines with J gene TRBJ2-2; TRBD1 agrees at 10 bases. This CDR3 comprises 15 residues. Germline CDR1 SGHRS, CDR2 YFSETQ. V lost 4 bases and J lost 7; bases outside the gene matches: 7. CDR3 loop: CASSGPGTGDGELFF. CDR3 sequence (DNA): TGCGCCAGCAGCGGACCCGGGACAGGGGACGGGGAGCTGTTTTTT.

CDR3 amino acids: CASSFGGTYEQYF. The CDR3 DNA reads as TGTGCCAGCAGCTTCGGGGGGACCTACGAGCAGTACTTC. V and J are TRBV11-2 and TRBJ2-7, with 7 bases matching TRBD2. This CDR3 contains 13 residues. The V and J ends lost 3 bases and 2 bases, in that order; junction bases with no gene match: 1. Germline V CDR1 and CDR2: SGHAT, FQNNGV.

The CDR3 protein is CASSLVILRGSYNEQFF. DNA of the CDR3: TGTGCCAGCAGCTTGGTCATTTTACGGGGTTCCTACAATGAGCAGTTCTTC. This chain uses TRBV5-4 with TRBJ2-1, with a tentative D call TRBD2 (5 bases). Germline V lookup: CDR1 SGHNT, CDR2 YYREEE (reference sequence). The CDR3 spans 17 residues. V gave up 0 bases and J gave up 1 base, with 14 bases separating them.

The rearrangement links TRBV14 to TRBJ1-1; D gene uncertain. The CDR3 loop spans 13 amino acids. The V gene's germline CDR1 is SGHDN and CDR2 FVKESK. The ends were cut back, 0 bases at V and 3 bases at J, with 5 bases in the middle. The CDR3 sequence: CASSQDLDTEAFF. The CDR3 DNA sequence: TGTGCCAGCAGCCAAGATCTAGACACTGAAGCTTTCTTT.

V usage is TRBV5-4 and J usage is TRBJ1-2, with D possibly TRBD1 on 6 matching bases. Per germline, CDR1 SGHNT and CDR2 YYREEE (reference sequence). The CDR3 totals 15 residues. Trimming cost V 1 base and J 1 base, with 11 bases left between them. This chain's CDR3 is CASSLTGLVNYGYTF. The CDR3 nucleotides are TGTGCCAGCAGCTTGACAGGGCTTGTTAACTATGGCTACACCTTC.

The genes are TRBV12-3 or TRBV12-4 and TRBJ1-2; D is ambiguous. The CDR3 has 11 residues. Between the trimmed V and J ends, which lost 6 bases and 8 bases, there was a span of 10 bases. For the CDR3, the DNA is TGTGCCAGCAGCCGCCTCGGGGGCTACACCTTC. This codes for CASSRLGGYTF.

This chain joins TRBV7-3 and TRBJ1-2; 7 bases map to TRBD1. The CDR3 contains 13 residues. Germline CDR1 and CDR2: SGHTA and FQGTGA. J gave up 9 bases and V 4 bases, and 8 bases lay outside the gene matches. This CDR3 is CASSSTGESRYTF. As DNA, the CDR3 is TGTGCCAGCAGCTCTACAGGGGAATCTCGCTACACCTTC.

The CDR3: CASSSPTGANYGYTF. The CDR3, as DNA: TGTGCCAGCAGCTCACCGACAGGCGCAAACTATGGCTACACCTTC. V is TRBV5-4 and J is TRBJ1-2; a possible D gene is TRBD1 (6 bases). CDR1 SGHNT and CDR2 YYREEE come from the germline V gene (reference sequence). Trimming cost V 3 bases and J 2 bases, with 14 bases left between them. The CDR3 spans 15 residues.

The rearrangement joins TRBV28 to TRBJ2-5, with TRBD1 as a possible D gene (6 bases). Trimming stripped 4 bases from V and 2 bases from J, with 11 bases between. Germline CDR1 and CDR2: MDHEN and SYDVKM. The CDR3 consists of 14 residues. The CDR3 DNA sequence: TGTGCCAGCAGTTCCCCGGGACAACAAGAGACCCAGTACTTC. It yields the protein CASSSPGQQETQYF.

The V and J genes are TRBV30 and TRBJ2-7; a possible D gene is TRBD1 (7 bases). With 5 bases removed from V and 6 bases from J, the gap between germline ends came to 20 bases. CDR3 length: 14 residues. Germline-derived CDR1 and CDR2 are GTSNPN and SVGIG (reference sequence). The CDR3 DNA is TGTGCCTGGGGGGGGCAGGGGGTTTTCTCCGAGCAGTACTTC. It is translated as CAWGGQGVFSEQYF.

The V call is TRBV3-1 (or the pseudogene TRBV3-2), the J call TRBJ2-7; D gene uncertain. The CDR3 covers 16 residues. Per the germline V gene, CDR1 is LGHDT and CDR2 is YNNKEL (reference sequence). V gave up 4 bases and J gave up 1 base, with 17 bases separating them. The CDR3 DNA reads TGTGCCAGCAGCCTGTTGTTATCTTCCGGTTCCTACGAGCAGTACTTC. This gives the protein CASSLLLSSGSYEQYF.

V is TRBV7-9 and J is TRBJ2-3, with D possibly TRBD2 on 6 matching bases. V dropped 5 bases and J dropped 4 bases, with 13 bases sitting between them. The CDR3 has 14 amino acids. Germline CDR1 is SEHNR and CDR2 is FQNEAQ (reference sequence). CDR3 in amino acids: CASSRGRTADTQYF. The CDR3 nucleotides read TGTGCCAGCAGCCGGGGGAGAACCGCAGATACGCAGTATTTT.

The V and J genes are TRBV27 and TRBJ1-2; 11 bases match TRBD1. Trimming removed 5 bases from V and 1 base from J; junction bases left unmatched: 9. The length of the CDR3 is 17 residues. Per the germline V gene, CDR1 is MNHEY and CDR2 is SMNVEV (reference sequence). Here the CDR3 DNA reads TGTGCCAGCAGTCCCACAGAGGACAGGGGGCGTAACTATGGCTACACCTTC. Its protein is CASSPTEDRGRNYGYTF.

The gene calls are TRBV6-5 and TRBJ1-5; TRBD1 agrees at 10 bases. The CDR3 sequence is 14 residues long. Per the germline V gene, CDR1 is MNHEY and CDR2 is SVGAGI. After removal of 10 bases from V and 2 bases from J, the junction contained 5 bases not matched to a gene. CDR3 residues: CATGGQGGNQPQHF. For the CDR3, the DNA is TGTGCCACCGGTGGACAGGGGGGCAATCAGCCCCAGCATTTT.

The V call is TRBV7-2, the J call TRBJ2-5, with TRBD1 matching 10 bases. The V gene end was trimmed by 1 base and the J gene end by 7 bases; junction bases not matched to a gene: 12. This CDR3 has 17 amino acids. CDR1 and CDR2 from the germline V gene are SGHTA and FQGNSA. The CDR3 DNA reads TGTGCCAGCAGCTTAGGGGGACAGGGGTGGTTGATAGGGACCCAGTACTTC. Translated, it gives CASSLGGQGWLIGTQYF. Full variable domain (outside the CDR3, taken from reference TRBV7-2 and TRBJ2-5): GAGVSQSPSNKVTEKGKDVELRCDPISGHTALYWYRQSLGQGLEFLIYFQGNSAPDKSGLPSDRFSAERTGGSVSTLTIQRTQQEDSAVYLCASSLGGQGWLIGTQYFGPGTRLLVL.